This T cell receptor (beta chain) was profiled in a study of cytomegalovirus exposure and HLA in healthy donors. Looked up from germline, CDR1 is LNHDA and CDR2 is SQIVND (reference sequence). Trimming stripped 5 bases from V and 4 bases from J, with 9 bases between. The CDR3 consists of 13 residues. The study ran its PCR with 60 Vbeta and 13 Jbeta primers. Repertoires were generated with immunoSEQ multiplex PCR, while TCRdb's copy carries only in-frame clones and drops some. The table has 120,000 to 150,000 clones, over 60% seen once. Sequenced: PBMCs. The J gene is TRBJ1-5, the V gene TRBV19; the D is unclear. The receptor comes from a woman aged 25 to 45 in good health and CMV-seropositive. The CDR3 is CASSSRRNQPQHF. CDR3 coding DNA: TGTGCCAGTAGTTCTAGACGGAATCAGCCCCAGCATTTT.